The 13 T cell receptor beta chains listed next were all sequenced from one sample in a study of blood T cell repertoires in COVID-19. TCRdb's copy holds only in-frame clones and misses some; the assay was immunoSEQ multiplex PCR. Of hundreds of thousands of clones detected, approximately 85% appear once; the ten largest clones hold more than 4.5%. Sequenced sample: peripheral blood. The source of these receptors is a man in his fifties or sixties with active or convalescent COVID-19.

The V gene is TRBV20-1, the J gene TRBJ1-2; a weak D match, TRBD1 (5 bases). Germline V gene sequence: CDR1 DFQATT, CDR2 SNEGSKA (reference sequence). The CDR3 length is 12 residues. The V end lost 3 bases, the J end lost 8 bases, and 13 bases lay between the germline ends. CDR3 residues: CSASSAGLGYTF. CDR3 sequence (DNA): TGCAGTGCTAGTTCGGCAGGGTTGGGCTACACCTTC.

V and J are TRBV11-3 and TRBJ2-1; no reliable D call. Germline CDR1 and CDR2: SGHNT and YENEEA. Trimming cost V 5 bases and J 3 bases, with 14 bases left between them. The CDR3 extends over 15 amino acids. CDR3 residues: CASSPMAGDYNEQFF. DNA for the CDR3: TGTGCCAGCAGCCCTATGGCAGGCGACTACAATGAGCAGTTCTTC.

The chain joins TRBV25-1 to TRBJ2-2, with D maybe TRBD1 (5 bases). Trimming cost V 3 bases and J 1 base, with 9 bases left between them. CDR1 and CDR2 (germline): MGHDK, SYGVNS. CDR3 size: 15 residues. In DNA, the CDR3 is TGTGCCAGCAGTGACAGGGAAGTGAACACCGGGGAGCTGTTTTTT. Its translation: CASSDREVNTGELFF.

The rearrangement links TRBV29-1 to TRBJ2-1; TRBD2 might be the D (6 bases). CDR1 and CDR2 from the germline V gene are SQVTM and ANQGSEA. This CDR3 contains 15 residues. V was pared by 0 bases and J by 2 bases, with 11 bases between. Here the CDR3 DNA reads TGCAGCGTTGAAGATAGGAGGGCCCCCTACAATGAGCAGTTCTTC. This codes for CSVEDRRAPYNEQFF.

This clone has just one count. The V gene is TRBV28, the J gene TRBJ1-5; no clear D. The CDR3 has 14 residues. The germline V and J ends were trimmed by 5 bases and 2 bases, with 10 bases remaining between them. The germline gives CDR1 MDHEN, CDR2 SYDVKM. The CDR3: CASSRQSGNQPQHF. Here the CDR3 DNA reads TGTGCCAGCAGTCGGCAAAGCGGCAATCAGCCCCAGCATTTT.

This chain connects TRBV3-1 (or the pseudogene TRBV3-2) to TRBJ2-1; unclear D gene. There are 15 residues in the CDR3. Germline-derived CDR1 and CDR2 are LGHDT and YNNKEL (reference sequence). Trimming took off 4 bases at V and 6 bases at J, with 16 bases between the two ends. The CDR3 region is CASSLGPPAANEQFF. In nucleotides, the CDR3 is TGTGCCAGCAGCCTTGGCCCCCCTGCGGCCAATGAGCAGTTCTTC.

The chain combines TRBV3-1 (or the pseudogene TRBV3-2) with TRBJ2-1; 10 nucleotides align to TRBD2. V lost 1 base to trimming and J lost 1 base; unmatched junction nucleotides: 4. Germline V gene data show CDR1 as LGHDT and CDR2 as YNNKEL (reference sequence). This CDR3 is built from 17 residues. CDR3 region: CASSQGDSGRSYNEQFF. In DNA, the CDR3 is TGTGCCAGCAGCCAAGGAGATAGCGGGAGGTCCTACAATGAGCAGTTCTTC.

This clone was seen many times. The chain has TRBV5-1 and TRBJ2-6, with TRBD1 matching 7 bases. V lost 0 bases and J lost 0; bases outside the gene matches: 3. The CDR3 sequence is 17 residues long. Germline loops: CDR1 SGHRS, CDR2 YFSETQ. CDR3 sequence reads: CASSLAGTASGANVLTF. DNA for the CDR3: TGCGCCAGCAGCTTGGCCGGGACAGCCTCTGGGGCCAACGTCCTGACTTTC.

The V and J genes are TRBV10-2 and TRBJ2-1; 8 bases are a match to TRBD2. Per the germline V gene, CDR1 is WSHSY and CDR2 is SAAADI. The CDR3 consists of 14 residues. J was trimmed by 7 bases and V by 8 bases; bases with no gene match: 10. The CDR3 DNA sequence: TGCGCCAGCCGCACAGCGGGAGAGCGAAATGAGCAGTTCTTC. This encodes CASRTAGERNEQFF.

The V and J genes are TRBV7-2 and TRBJ2-5, with 10 bases identical to TRBD1. Germline CDR1 SGHTA, CDR2 FQGNSA. V was pared by 6 bases and J by 7 bases, with 11 bases of the junction left unmatched. The CDR3 is 15 residues long. For the CDR3, the DNA is TGTGCCAGCAGTCCGACCGGGACAGGGGTGGGGACCCAGTACTTC. It specifies CASSPTGTGVGTQYF. Based on the CDR3 plus reference TRBV7-2 and TRBJ2-5, the full variable domain is GAGVSQSPSNKVTEKGKDVELRCDPISGHTALYWYRQSLGQGLEFLIYFQGNSAPDKSGLPSDRFSAERTGGSVSTLTIQRTQQEDSAVYLCASSPTGTGVGTQYFGPGTRLLVL.

This clone was detected a few times. The chain uses TRBV3-1 (or the pseudogene TRBV3-2) and TRBJ1-2, with no clear D. The CDR3 loop spans 16 amino acids. Germline-derived CDR1 and CDR2 are LGHDT and YNNKEL (reference sequence). V lost 4 bases, J lost 0 bases, and 15 bases lay in between. CDR3 nucleotide sequence: TGTGCCAGCAGCCCTGACACAATCCTCCCTAACTATGGCTACACCTTC. Amino acid sequence: CASSPDTILPNYGYTF.

CDR3 residues: CASSSSQGPYGYTF. The CDR3 coding sequence is TGCGCCAGCAGCTCTTCACAGGGCCCATATGGCTACACCTTC. The chain employs TRBV5-1 and TRBJ1-2; maybe TRBD1 (6 bases). This CDR3 has 14 amino acids. The V gene lost 3 bases and the J gene lost 5 bases, with 14 bases spanning the gap. Germline CDR1 is SGHRS and CDR2 is YFSETQ.

The chain recombines TRBV27 with TRBJ1-3, with TRBD1 matching 9 bases. This CDR3 contains 13 residues. Trimming cost V 3 bases and J 9 bases; bases outside gene matches: 3. Germline CDR1 is MNHEY and CDR2 is SMNVEV (reference sequence). The CDR3 region is CASSFLDRGTIYF. For the CDR3, the DNA is TGTGCCAGCAGTTTTTTGGACAGGGGCACCATATATTTT.